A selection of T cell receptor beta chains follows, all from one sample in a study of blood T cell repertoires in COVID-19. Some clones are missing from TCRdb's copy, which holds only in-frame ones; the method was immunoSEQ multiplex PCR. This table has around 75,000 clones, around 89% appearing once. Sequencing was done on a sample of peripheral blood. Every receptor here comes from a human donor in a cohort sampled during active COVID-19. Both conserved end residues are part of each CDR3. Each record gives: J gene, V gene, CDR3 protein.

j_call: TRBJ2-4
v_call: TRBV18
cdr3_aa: CASSPDLTGGIVF

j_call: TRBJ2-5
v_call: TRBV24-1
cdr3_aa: CATSDLQTSRETQYF

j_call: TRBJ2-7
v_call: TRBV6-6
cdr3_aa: CASSYSKGIYEQYF

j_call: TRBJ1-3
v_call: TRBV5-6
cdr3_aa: CASSSWGGTIYF

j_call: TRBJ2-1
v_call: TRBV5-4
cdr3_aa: CASSVTSGSYNEQFF

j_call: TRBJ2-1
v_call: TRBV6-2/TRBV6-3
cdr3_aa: CASSYGGGLAGTDEQFF

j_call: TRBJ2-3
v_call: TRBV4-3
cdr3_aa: CASSQGGVTDTQYF

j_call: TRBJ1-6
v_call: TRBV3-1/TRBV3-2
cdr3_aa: CASSQTRRYSLSSPLHF

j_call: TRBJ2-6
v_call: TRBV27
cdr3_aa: CASRPGQPGANVLTF

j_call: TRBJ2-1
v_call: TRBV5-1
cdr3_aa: CASSSGKDNEQFF

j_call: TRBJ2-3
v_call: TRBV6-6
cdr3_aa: CASSSALAAITDTQYF

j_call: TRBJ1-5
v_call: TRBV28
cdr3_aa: CASSLQGAQQPQHF

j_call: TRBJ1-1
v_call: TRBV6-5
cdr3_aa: CASSYRQASTEAFF

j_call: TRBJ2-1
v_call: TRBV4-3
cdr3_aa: CASSQDWPLEFF

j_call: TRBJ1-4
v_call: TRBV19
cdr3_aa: CASSPIQGPGEKLFF

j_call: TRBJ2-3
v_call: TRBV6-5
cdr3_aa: CASSLQGGSGPDTQYF

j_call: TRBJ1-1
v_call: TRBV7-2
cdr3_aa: CASSSPRQGHTEAFF

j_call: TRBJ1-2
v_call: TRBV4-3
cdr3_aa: CASSQEISLNYGYTF

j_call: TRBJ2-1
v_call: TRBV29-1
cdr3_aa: CSVLREGSYNEQFF

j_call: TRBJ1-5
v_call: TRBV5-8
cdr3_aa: CASSSGDGQPQHF

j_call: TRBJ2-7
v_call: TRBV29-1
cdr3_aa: CSVIQGAPYNSYEQYF

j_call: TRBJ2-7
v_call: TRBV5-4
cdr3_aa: CASSYPTGSYEQYF

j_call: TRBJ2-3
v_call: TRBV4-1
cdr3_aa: CASSQDGAGGIVQYF